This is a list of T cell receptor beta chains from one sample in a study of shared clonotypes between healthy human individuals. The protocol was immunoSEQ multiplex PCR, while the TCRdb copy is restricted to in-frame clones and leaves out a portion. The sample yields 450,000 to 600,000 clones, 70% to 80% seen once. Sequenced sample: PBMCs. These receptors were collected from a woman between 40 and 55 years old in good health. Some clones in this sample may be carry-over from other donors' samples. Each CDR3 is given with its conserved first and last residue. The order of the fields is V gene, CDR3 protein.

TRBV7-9 CASGGVVRSAVDEAFF
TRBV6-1 CASSEPANTDTQYF
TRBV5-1 CASRSQGTSSHEQYF
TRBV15 CATNRDRGTDTQYF
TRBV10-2 CASSESFGEQFF
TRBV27 CASSLSRGGNQPQHF
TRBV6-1 CASSERGPNEKLFF
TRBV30 CAWSGLSGSYNEQFF
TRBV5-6 CASSLGRRDREHF
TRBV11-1 CASSLELGQPQHF